These 5 T cell receptor beta chains were sequenced from one sample in a study of Ad26.COV2.S vaccination and SARS-CoV-2 variants (dated by TCRdb to the early 2020s). To prepare the library, the immunoSEQ multiplex PCR assay was applied. TCRdb carries this immuneACCESS record with in-frame sequences only. Its versions omit some clonotypes, under half of them owing to an unresolved V gene in the studies checked, with the rest unexplained. The sample table lists 360,000 or so clones, 70% to 90% of them with a count of one. Around 1.8% of the sample is in the top ten clones. The treatment or condition label on this specimen signifies: around 19 received Ad26.COV2.S at low or high dose, single or two shots; roughly 5 received placebo; per-sample allocation not given. Repertoires of vaccine and placebo recipients were sequenced from samples collected on day 63 after the first injection. The sample in question was peripheral blood, obtained in a trial of Ad26.COV2.S vaccine versus placebo. These receptors all come from a person between 18 and 65 years old who received the Ad26.COV2.S COVID-19 vaccine or a placebo.

The V gene is TRBV19, the J gene TRBJ2-7; no reliable D call. V shed 2 bases and J shed 2 bases, with 10 bases lying between them. Germline CDR1 reads LNHDA; CDR2 reads SQIVND (reference sequence). The CDR3 extends over 14 amino acids. This CDR3 is CASSITRIPYEQYF. The CDR3 DNA follows: TGTGCCAGTAGTATAACCAGGATCCCCTACGAGCAGTACTTC.

The chain has TRBV10-3 and TRBJ1-5, with TRBD1 matching 7 bases. Germline lookup yields CDR1 ENHRY and CDR2 SYGVKD. This CDR3 spans 13 amino acids. V lost 9 bases, J lost 4 bases, and 6 bases stayed unmatched. The CDR3 DNA is TGTGCCATAGGACAGGAACCTAATCAGCCCCAGCATTTT. It codes for CAIGQEPNQPQHF.

The chain carries TRBV7-6 and TRBJ1-2; 7 bases match TRBD1. Germline-derived CDR1 and CDR2 are SGHVS and FNYEAQ. The CDR3 runs 15 residues. V was clipped by 5 bases and J by 6 bases; unmatched bases: 12. For the CDR3, the DNA is TGTGCCAGCAGCCCAGAACGGACAGGAAAGGATGGCTACACCTTC. Protein: CASSPERTGKDGYTF.

The chain recombines TRBV28 with TRBJ2-3, with 10 bases matching TRBD2. The CDR3 has 17 amino acids. Germline V gives CDR1 MDHEN, CDR2 SYDVKM. With V trimmed by 7 bases and J by 1 base, 11 bases remained unmatched. The chain's CDR3 is CASTTPSSGRGTDTQYF. For the CDR3, the DNA is TGTGCCAGCACCACCCCTTCAAGCGGGAGGGGCACAGATACGCAGTATTTT.

The chain carries TRBV2 and TRBJ2-5; 10 bases map to TRBD2. The CDR3 contains 17 residues. V shed 2 bases and J 5 bases; nucleotides not matched to a gene: 11. CDR1 and CDR2 from the germline V gene are SNHLY and FYNNEI. CDR3 loop: CASSEWLAGDQGETQYF. The CDR3 DNA reads as TGTGCCAGCAGTGAATGGCTAGCGGGAGATCAAGGGGAGACCCAGTACTTC.